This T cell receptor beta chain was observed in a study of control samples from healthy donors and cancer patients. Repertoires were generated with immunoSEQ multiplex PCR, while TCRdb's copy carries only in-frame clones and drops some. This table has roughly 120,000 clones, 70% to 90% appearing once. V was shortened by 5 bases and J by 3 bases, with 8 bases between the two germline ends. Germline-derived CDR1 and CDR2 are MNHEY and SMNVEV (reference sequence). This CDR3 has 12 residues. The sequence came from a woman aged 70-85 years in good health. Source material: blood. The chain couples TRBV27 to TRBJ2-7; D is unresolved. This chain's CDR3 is CASSAAGYEQYF. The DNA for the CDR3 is TGTGCCAGCAGTGCCGCAGGCTACGAGCAGTACTTC.